This TCR beta chain appears in the sequencing data of a study of blood T cell repertoires in COVID-19. Study as a whole: From the United States, Italy and Spain came samples of acute and convalescent COVID-19.

Sequencing used immunoSEQ multiplex PCR; TCRdb keeps in-frame clones, though not all of them. The sample holds about 300,000 clones; approximately 86% are singletons and the top ten take about 1.2%. CDR3 size: 12 residues. Germline-derived CDR1 and CDR2 are LNHDA and SQIVND (reference sequence). The V gene lost 4 bases and the J gene lost 4 bases, with 7 bases spanning the gap. This sequence originates from an older man with acute or convalescent COVID-19. Source material: peripheral blood. This chain connects TRBV19 to TRBJ1-2; D not resolved. For the CDR3, the DNA is TGTGCCAGTAGTAGTACAAGCTATGGCTACACCTTC. It specifies CASSSTSYGYTF.